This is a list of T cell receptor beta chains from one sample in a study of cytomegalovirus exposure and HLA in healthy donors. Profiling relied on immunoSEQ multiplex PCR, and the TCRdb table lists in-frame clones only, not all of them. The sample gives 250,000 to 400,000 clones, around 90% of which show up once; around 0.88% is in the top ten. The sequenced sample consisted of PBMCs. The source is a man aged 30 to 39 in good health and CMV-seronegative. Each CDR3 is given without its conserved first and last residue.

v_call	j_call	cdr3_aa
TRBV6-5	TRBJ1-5	ASSSLTGLSNQPQH
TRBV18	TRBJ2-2	ASSPAVRQTTGELF
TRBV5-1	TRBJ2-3	ASSRGDTQY
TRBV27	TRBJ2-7	ASSFHQRGGGEQY
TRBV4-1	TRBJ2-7	ASSQEQGAYEQY
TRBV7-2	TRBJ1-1	ASSAKPGQATEAF
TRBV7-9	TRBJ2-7	ASSLDRVWEQY
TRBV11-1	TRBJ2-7	ASSSKPGQGAYEQY
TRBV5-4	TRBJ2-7	ASSLDRVAYEQY
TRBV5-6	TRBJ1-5	ASSEGGRQPQH
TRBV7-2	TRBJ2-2	ASRKRGEAGELF
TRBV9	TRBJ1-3	ASSVTGTGVAGNTIY
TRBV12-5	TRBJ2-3	ASGRAGSPPDTQY
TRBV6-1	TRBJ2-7	ASSDGPGLGEQY
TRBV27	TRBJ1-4	ASSSPSTGGSGGNEKLF
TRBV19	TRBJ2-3	ASSISSGGGARDTQY
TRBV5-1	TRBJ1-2	ASSFQSVPQGTNYGYT
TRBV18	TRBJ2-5	ASSRTGSLQETQY
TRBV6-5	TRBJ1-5	ASSSLQGNQPQH
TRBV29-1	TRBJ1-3	SVEPSSGNTIY
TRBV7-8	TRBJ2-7	ASSLEHVRSYEQY
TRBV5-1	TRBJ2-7	ASSPRQGVREQY
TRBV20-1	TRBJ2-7	SASGQYEQY
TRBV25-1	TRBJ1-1	ASSESDRGNEAF